The clone carrying this T cell receptor (beta chain) was counted between two and nine times. Its specificity is unknown. The CDR3 consists of 16 residues. The germline CDR1 and CDR2 sequences are SEHNR and FQNEAQ (reference sequence). The V end lost 1 base, the J end lost 8 bases, and 15 bases lay between the germline ends. This entry comes from a study of T cell repertoires in cytomegalovirus infection. In the study overall: Public TCR beta signatures provided an indication of both CMV infection and a matching HLA type.

Study results and caveats: Identification of carriers of CMV plus the relevant HLA was performed using cumulative public TCR beta family frequency. Clonotypes of TCR beta that were HLA-C-restricted and CMV-specific dominated the ex vivo response.

A single record per CDR3 protein comes from TCRdb applying MiXCR to the reads. The top ten clones hold 25% to 30% of a sample with about 180,000 distinct CDR3 sequences, around an eighth of them seen once. The sequenced material came from PBMCs. This sequence joins TRBV7-9 and TRBJ1-6; a possible D gene is TRBD1 (6 bases). The receptor's source is a human donor in good health (CMV status not recorded). Some clones in this sample may be carry-over from other donors' samples. CDR3 loop: CASSLGTGTSHSPLHF. The CDR3 DNA sequence: TGTGCCAGCAGCTTAGGTACCGGGACATCCCATTCACCCCTCCACTTT.